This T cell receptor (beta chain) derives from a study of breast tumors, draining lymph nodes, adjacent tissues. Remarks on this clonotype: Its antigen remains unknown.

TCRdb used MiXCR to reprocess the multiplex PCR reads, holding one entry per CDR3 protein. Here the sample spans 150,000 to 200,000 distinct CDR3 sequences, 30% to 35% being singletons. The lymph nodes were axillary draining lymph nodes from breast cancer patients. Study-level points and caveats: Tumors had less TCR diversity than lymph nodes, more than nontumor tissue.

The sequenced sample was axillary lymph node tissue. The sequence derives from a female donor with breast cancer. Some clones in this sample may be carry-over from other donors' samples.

The CDR3 spells CASSIEAGTGIRNEQFF. The CDR3 coding sequence is TGTGCCAGTAGTATAGAAGCGGGGACAGGGATTAGGAATGAGCAGTTCTTC. The V and J genes are TRBV19 and TRBJ2-1; 9 positions agree with TRBD1. V lost 0 bases, J lost 7 bases, and 10 bases stayed unmatched. This CDR3 comprises 17 residues. Germline V CDR1 and CDR2: LNHDA, SQIVND (reference sequence).